One sample yielded the 32 T cell receptor beta chains listed below, sequenced in a study of cytomegalovirus exposure and HLA in healthy donors. PCR was performed using 60 Vbeta and 13 Jbeta primers. Profiling relied on immunoSEQ multiplex PCR, and the TCRdb table lists in-frame clones only, not all of them. The sample carries under 75,000 clones, 74% recorded once. Sequencing was done on a sample of PBMCs. The origin of the receptors is a human donor in good health.

In DNA, the CDR3 is TGCGCCAGCAGCTTGGCCGCGGGGGAGAACACCGGGGAGCTGTTTTTT. Encoded protein: CASSLAAGENTGELFF. V is TRBV5-1 and J is TRBJ2-2; 7 bases align to TRBD2. This CDR3 spans 16 amino acids. Germline V lookup: CDR1 SGHRS, CDR2 YFSETQ. After removal of 0 bases from V and 1 base from J, the junction contained 3 bases not matched to a gene.

The CDR3 coding sequence is TGCGCCAGCAGGGGGGAGGGTTACGAGCAGTACTTC. It is translated as CASRGEGYEQYF. The chain has TRBV5-1 and TRBJ2-7; the match to TRBD2 covers 7 bases. CDR1 is SGHRS, CDR2 YFSETQ, per germline. With V trimmed by 5 bases and J by 4 bases, 3 bases remained unmatched. The CDR3 spans 12 residues.

The chain links TRBV10-1 to TRBJ2-7, with D possibly being TRBD2 (5 bases). Deletions cut 6 bases from V and 1 base from J, with 7 bases between. The CDR3 is 12 residues long. Per germline, CDR1 WNHNN and CDR2 SYGVQD (reference sequence). The CDR3 region has the DNA TGCGCCAGCAGCCCGGGGTCCTACGAGCAGTACTTC. This codes for CASSPGSYEQYF.

The chain combines TRBV6-5 with TRBJ1-5; the match to TRBD1 covers 8 bases. The CDR3 sequence is 13 residues long. J was trimmed by 9 bases and V by 0 bases; bases with no gene match: 1. Germline V gene data show CDR1 as MNHEY and CDR2 as SVGAGI. The CDR3 coding sequence is TGTGCCAGCAGTTACTCAGGGACAGGGCCCCAGCATTTT. It translates to CASSYSGTGPQHF.

The chain uses TRBV5-6 and TRBJ1-2; D uncertain. This CDR3 is built from 14 residues. Germline V CDR1 and CDR2: SGHDT, YYEEEE. V was trimmed by 1 base and J by 5 bases, leaving 12 bases between them. The CDR3 bases are TGTGCCAGCAGCTTGTATTCACGGAGGTATGGCTACACCTTC. It translates to CASSLYSRRYGYTF. The full variable domain, in which reference TRBV5-6 and TRBJ1-2 provide the parts outside the CDR3, is DAGVTQSPTHLIKTRGQQVTLRCSPKSGHDTVSWYQQALGQGPQFIFQYYEEEERQRGNFPDRFSGHQFPNYSSELNVNALLLGDSALYLCASSLYSRRYGYTFGSGTRLTVV.

The chain uses TRBV19 and TRBJ1-5, with D possibly matching TRBD1 (5 bases). Germline-derived CDR1 and CDR2 are LNHDA and SQIVND (reference sequence). Trimming left V 2 bases short and J 16 bases short, with 12 bases between. The CDR3 is made up of 11 amino acids. CDR3 amino acids: CASSIMGLSHF. The CDR3 DNA reads TGTGCCAGTAGTATAATGGGACTCTCTCATTTT.

Concerning this clone itself: Distinct nucleotide sequences in the sample also encode this CDR3. The V and J genes are TRBV10-1 and TRBJ1-1; D unclear. The CDR3 runs to 14 residues. Germline V gene sequence: CDR1 WNHNN, CDR2 SYGVQD (reference sequence). The ends were cut back, 0 bases at V and 2 bases at J, with 7 bases in the middle. CDR3 loop: CASSESQANTEAFF. The CDR3 DNA follows: TGCGCCAGCAGTGAGTCGCAGGCCAACACTGAAGCTTTCTTT.

J is TRBJ2-5 and V is TRBV30; no clear D gene. Germline CDR1 and CDR2: GTSNPN and SVGIG (reference sequence). The length of the CDR3 is 12 residues. Trimming removed 5 bases from V and 4 bases from J, with 11 bases in between. The CDR3 DNA reads as TGTGCCTGGTCCACTACCTTAGAGACCCAGTACTTC. Translation: CAWSTTLETQYF.

The CDR3 sequence: CASSATSGTDTQYF. The DNA for the CDR3 is TGTGCCAGCAGCGCGACTAGCGGCACAGATACGCAGTATTTT. The chain uses TRBV9 and TRBJ2-3, with 8 bases fitting TRBD2. Germline assignment: CDR1 SGDLS and CDR2 YYNGEE. CDR3 size: 14 residues. J gave up 1 base and V 3 bases, and 1 base lay outside the gene matches.

This chain joins TRBV7-9 and TRBJ1-2, with 7 bases aligning to TRBD1. Germline CDR1 SEHNR, CDR2 FQNEAQ (reference sequence). CDR3 length: 13 amino acids. V dropped 4 bases and J dropped 7; count of bases not matched to a gene: 6. CDR3 sequence (DNA): TGTGCCAGCAGCTCCCAGACAGGGACTGGCTACACCTTC. It translates to CASSSQTGTGYTF.

V gene TRBV6-1 combines with J gene TRBJ2-5; a weak D match, TRBD1 (5 bases). The last part of the DNA fits TRBJ2-7 better; the J call may be wrong. The length of the CDR3 is 13 residues. The germline gives CDR1 MNHNS, CDR2 SASEGT. CDR3 protein: CASSQTVTYEQYF. CDR3 coding DNA: TGTGCCAGCAGCCAGACAGTTACCTACGAGCAGTACTTC.

V gene TRBV5-1 combines with J gene TRBJ2-1, with D possibly TRBD2 on 5 matching bases. Trimming pared 0 bases from V and 8 bases from J, leaving 15 bases between. Germline CDR1 reads SGHRS; CDR2 reads YFSETQ. The CDR3 runs 15 residues. This chain's CDR3 is CASSLERAGLDEQFF. CDR3 nucleotides: TGCGCCAGCAGCTTGGAGAGGGCCGGTCTCGATGAGCAGTTCTTC.

This clone was recorded a few times. The DNA of the CDR3 is TGTGCCGGGGGGGCAGGGATGGATTCACCCCTCCACTTT. Its protein is CAGGAGMDSPLHF. This chain connects TRBV30 to TRBJ1-6; weak D call: TRBD1 (6 bases). Germline V gene lookup returns CDR1 GTSNPN and CDR2 SVGIG (reference sequence). The V gene lost 8 bases and the J gene lost 8 bases, with 16 bases spanning the gap. The CDR3 is made up of 13 amino acids.

The chain has TRBV2 and TRBJ2-3, with a possible D match to TRBD2 (5 bases). The V end lost 7 bases, the J end lost 4 bases, and 15 bases lay between the germline ends. The CDR3 extends over 14 amino acids. The germline V gene encodes CDR1 SNHLY and CDR2 FYNNEI. CDR3 region: CASTILVGADTQYF. The CDR3, as DNA: TGTGCCAGCACCATACTAGTTGGTGCAGATACGCAGTATTTT.

The rearrangement joins TRBV7-2 to TRBJ2-7; maybe TRBD2 (5 bases). The V gene's germline CDR1 is SGHTA and CDR2 FQGNSA. The germline V and J ends were trimmed by 5 bases and 9 bases, with 23 bases remaining between them. The CDR3 covers 15 residues. The DNA for the CDR3 is TGTGCCAGCAGCCCGCCGGGCCCTCTCATTCGGGGGCAGTACTTC. Its protein is CASSPPGPLIRGQYF.

The chain links TRBV7-3 to TRBJ2-3; 10 nucleotides align to TRBD2. The germline V gene encodes CDR1 SGHTA and CDR2 FQGTGA. The CDR3 length is 16 residues. Trimming took 4 bases from V and 1 from J; bases not matched to a gene: 5. This CDR3 is CASSSGLAVRTDTQYF. The CDR3 DNA reads TGTGCCAGCAGCTCAGGACTAGCGGTTCGCACAGATACGCAGTATTTT.

As concerns this clone: This sample includes further DNA sequences coding for the same CDR3. This chain connects TRBV5-6 to TRBJ2-5, with 9 nucleotides matching TRBD1. After removal of 4 bases from V and 5 bases from J, the junction contained 12 bases not matched to a gene. The germline CDR1 and CDR2 sequences are SGHDT and YYEEEE. The CDR3 spans 16 residues. In DNA form, the CDR3 reads TGTGCCAGCAGCCACCTACCGGACAGGGGAGGTGAGACCCAGTACTTC. Its translation: CASSHLPDRGGETQYF. Supplemented by reference TRBV5-6 and TRBJ2-5, the full variable domain reads DAGVTQSPTHLIKTRGQQVTLRCSPKSGHDTVSWYQQALGQGPQFIFQYYEEEERQRGNFPDRFSGHQFPNYSSELNVNALLLGDSALYLCASSHLPDRGGETQYFGPGTRLLVL.

The chain combines TRBV7-8 with TRBJ1-2; 7 bases map to TRBD1. This CDR3 is built from 14 residues. V dropped 6 bases and J dropped 3; count of bases not matched to a gene: 7. Germline V CDR1 and CDR2: SGHVS, FQNEAQ. The CDR3 is CASRSTGKDYGYTF. CDR3 coding DNA: TGTGCCAGCAGGTCGACAGGGAAAGACTATGGCTACACCTTC.

Only a few counts were recorded for this clone. This chain joins TRBV27 and TRBJ1-1; D might be TRBD1 (6 bases). This CDR3 has 14 amino acids. V lost 5 bases and J lost 8, with 18 bases in between. The germline V gene has CDR1 MNHEY and CDR2 SMNVEV (reference sequence). The CDR3 DNA reads as TGTGCCAGCAGTGCAGGCGGACAGACAAGAGAAGCTTTCTTT. This gives the protein CASSAGGQTREAFF.

This clone was counted only a few times. The gene calls are TRBV9 and TRBJ2-5; 7 bases are a match to TRBD2. Germline V lookup: CDR1 SGDLS, CDR2 YYNGEE. With V trimmed by 4 bases and J by 1 base, 4 bases remained unmatched. CDR3 length equals 14 residues. In DNA, the CDR3 is TGTGCCAGCAGCACGGGACTACCCCAAGAGACCCAGTACTTC. Its translation: CASSTGLPQETQYF.

The table lists this clone with a count of one. This chain links TRBV7-2 with TRBJ2-1; 11 nucleotides align to TRBD2. Unmatched junction bases numbered 4, after V lost 2 bases and J lost 7 bases. The CDR3 is 15 residues long. CDR1 and CDR2 from the germline V gene are SGHTA and FQGNSA. CDR3 in amino acids: CASSLTTSGTNEQFF. DNA of the CDR3: TGTGCCAGCAGCTTAACGACTAGCGGGACAAATGAGCAGTTCTTC.

To note about this clone: This same CDR3 is encoded by further DNA sequences in the sample. This sequence joins TRBV19 and TRBJ2-5, with TRBD1 as a possible D gene (5 bases). Germline loops: CDR1 LNHDA, CDR2 SQIVND (reference sequence). The CDR3 consists of 14 residues. With 1 base removed from V and 5 bases from J, the gap between germline ends came to 11 bases. CDR3 sequence reads: CASSIGQQGETQYF. In DNA form, the CDR3 reads TGTGCCAGTAGTATAGGACAGCAAGGGGAGACCCAGTACTTC.

This chain joins TRBV15 and TRBJ2-7, with D possibly being TRBD1 (5 bases). CDR3 length: 14 residues. Deletions cut 4 bases from V and 4 bases from J, with 14 bases between. Germline CDR1 LNHNV, CDR2 YYDKDF (reference sequence). The DNA of the CDR3 is TGTGCCACCAGCACCCGGACATCCCCTTACGAGCAGTACTTC. It translates to CATSTRTSPYEQYF. Using reference TRBV15 and TRBJ2-7 for the parts outside the CDR3, the full variable domain is DAMVIQNPRYQVTQFGKPVTLSCSQTLNHNVMYWYQQKSSQAPKLLFHYYDKDFNNEADTPDNFQSRRPNTSFCFLDIRSPGLGDTAMYLCATSTRTSPYEQYFGPGTRLTVT.

The chain employs TRBV19 and TRBJ1-2; TRBD1 might be the D (5 bases). The germline gives CDR1 LNHDA, CDR2 SQIVND (reference sequence). There are 17 residues in the CDR3. V dropped 4 bases and J dropped 3 bases, with 21 bases sitting between them. Here the CDR3 reads CASSTWGRLGLDYGYTF. CDR3 coding DNA: TGTGCCAGTAGTACATGGGGTAGACTGGGACTTGACTATGGCTACACCTTC.

The chain is built from TRBV5-1 and TRBJ1-3; D call uncertain. Germline CDR1 reads SGHRS; CDR2 reads YFSETQ. This CDR3 spans 16 amino acids. V gave up 0 bases and J gave up 0 bases, with 10 bases separating them. The CDR3 DNA follows: TGCGCCAGCAGCTTGGAGAGGGCCGACTCTGGAAACACCATATATTTT. Its protein is CASSLERADSGNTIYF.

V usage is TRBV30 and J usage is TRBJ1-2; tentatively, D is TRBD1 (6 bases). The V gene's germline CDR1 is GTSNPN and CDR2 SVGIG (reference sequence). Between the trimmed V and J ends, which lost 3 bases and 13 bases, there was a span of 15 bases. This CDR3 has 11 residues. In nucleotides, the CDR3 is TGTGCCTGGAGCGAGCGGGGGCTATGCACCTTC. It codes for CAWSERGLCTF.

This rearrangement joins TRBV5-8 to TRBJ2-7; D possibly corresponds to TRBD2 (5 bases). Germline V gene sequence: CDR1 SGHTS, CDR2 YDEGEE. The V end was cut by 5 bases, the J end by 7 bases, with 19 bases between. CDR3 length equals 14 residues. The CDR3 nucleotides are TGTGCCAGCAGGAGGGCTCCCCAAGGTGAAGAGCAGTACTTC. Translation: CASRRAPQGEEQYF.

The CDR3 nucleotides are TGCGCCAGCAGCTGGGGGGGGAGCTCCTACGAGCAGTACTTC. This encodes CASSWGGSSYEQYF. This chain uses TRBV5-1 with TRBJ2-7; 7 positions agree with TRBD2. CDR1 is SGHRS, CDR2 YFSETQ, per germline. The V gene end was trimmed by 3 bases and the J gene end by 0 bases; junction bases not matched to a gene: 3. There are 14 residues in the CDR3.

The chain links TRBV5-4 to TRBJ1-4, with 8 bases that match TRBD1. V was clipped by 1 base and J by 12 bases; unmatched bases: 8. The CDR3 covers 14 residues. Germline values: CDR1 SGHNT, CDR2 YYREEE (reference sequence). This CDR3 reads CASSLQTGDGELFF. CDR3 in DNA: TGTGCCAGCAGCTTGCAGACAGGGGATGGGGAACTGTTTTTT. Full variable domain (outside the CDR3, taken from reference TRBV5-4 and TRBJ1-4): ETGVTQSPTHLIKTRGQQVTLRCSSQSGHNTVSWYQQALGQGPQFIFQYYREEENGRGNFPPRFSGLQFPNYSSELNVNALELDDSALYLCASSLQTGDGELFFGSGTQLSVL.

The chain recombines TRBV11-2 with TRBJ1-5; D call uncertain. Looked up from germline, CDR1 is SGHAT and CDR2 is FQNNGV. There are 14 residues in the CDR3. V lost 1 base, J lost 0 bases, and 4 bases lay in between. The CDR3 sequence: CASSLGLSNQPQHF. The CDR3 DNA is TGTGCCAGCAGCTTAGGGCTTAGCAATCAGCCCCAGCATTTT.

This chain connects TRBV30 to TRBJ1-2, with 8 bases fitting TRBD1. The CDR3 spans 13 residues. Germline V lookup: CDR1 GTSNPN, CDR2 SVGIG (reference sequence). With V trimmed by 4 bases and J by 4 bases, 5 bases remained unmatched. The CDR3, as DNA: TGTGCCTGGACAGGGGGCCGGGGCTATGGCTACACCTTC. It yields the protein CAWTGGRGYGYTF.

The V call is TRBV6-5, the J call TRBJ2-1; 7 nucleotides line up with TRBD2. V lost 7 bases and J lost 6; bases outside the gene matches: 9. CDR1 MNHEY and CDR2 SVGAGI come from the germline V gene. This CDR3 has 14 residues. DNA for the CDR3: TGTGCCAGCACCTGGGGCGGGAGTTCCAATGAGCAGTTCTTC. Protein sequence: CASTWGGSSNEQFF.